This TCR beta chain was sequenced in a study of T-cell memory formation after mild COVID-19. Study findings and constraints: Contracting clones, day 15 to 85, had balanced CD4/CD8, and later expanders favored CD4+. CM and EM subsets held most contracting CD4+ clones; EMRA held CD8+ ones.

Each CDR3 protein is one row after TCRdb ran MiXCR on the 5' RACE reads. The sample consists of 450,000 to 650,000 distinct CDR3 sequences, more than 15% of them appearing once. Trimming cost V 5 bases and J 4 bases, with 14 bases left between them. Germline V gene sequence: CDR1 GTSNPN, CDR2 SVGIG (reference sequence). The CDR3 is made up of 13 amino acids. A word on this clonotype: Its antigen is not identified.

Sequencing was carried out using PBMCs or a T cell subset sorted from them (not recorded which). The receptor's source is an adult woman who had mild COVID-19 (a few samples of this study predate the infection). Cell type and time point are not known. The rearrangement links TRBV30 to TRBJ1-2; the D gene is possibly TRBD1 (5 bases). CDR3 amino acids: CAWEVGRVYGYTF. DNA of the CDR3: TGTGCCTGGGAAGTAGGCAGGGTCTATGGCTACACCTTC.